The rows below give T cell receptor beta chains drawn from one sample of a study of T cells in Graves' hyperthyroidism and ophthalmopathy. MiXCR was run by TCRdb on the multiplex PCR reads, yielding one entry per CDR3 protein. Of 640,000 or so distinct CDR3 sequences in the sample, 13% to 15% were seen once. Sample: blood. The source of these receptors is a woman between 18 and 29 years old with Graves' ophthalmopathy. CDR3s include the opening cysteine and the closing phenylalanine or tryptophan. D genes are given only for firm matches. Size is omitted from some rows. Given values are once, few, many or a class for expanded clones.

V gene,J gene,D gene,clone size,CDR3 DNA,CDR3 protein
TRBV7-6,TRBJ2-1,TRBD2,many,TGTGCCAGCAGCTTAGTTCTAGCGGGGCGATACAATGAGCAGTTCTTC,CASSLVLAGRYNEQFF
TRBV5-1,TRBJ2-3,-,-,TGCGCCAGCAGCTTGGGTGGGATTCACACAGATACGCAGTATTTT,CASSLGGIHTDTQYF
TRBV12-3/TRBV12-4,TRBJ2-2,-,many,TGTGCCAGCATAGAGTCCCGCAACACCGGGGAGCTGTTTTTT,CASIESRNTGELFF
TRBV7-3,TRBJ2-1,-,many,TGTGCCAGCAGCTCGCAGGGGGGCTCCTACAATGAGCAGTTCTTC,CASSSQGGSYNEQFF
TRBV28,TRBJ1-2,-,many,TGTGCCAGCAGTTTTACGGGCCAGTATGGCTACACCTTC,CASSFTGQYGYTF
TRBV24-1,TRBJ1-4,-,once,TGTGCCACCAGTGACGGGACGGCTAGAAGTGAAAAACTGTTTTTT,CATSDGTARSEKLFF
TRBV27,TRBJ1-6,TRBD1,-,TGTGCCAGCAGTTTAATTTCAGGGGGATTTGGGAATTTAAGGTCACCCCTCCACTTT,CASSLISGGFGNLRSPLHF
TRBV13,TRBJ1-1,-,many,TGTGCCAGCAGCTTATTGGCCCGACTGGGGAACACTGAAGCTTTCTTT,CASSLLARLGNTEAFF
TRBV30,TRBJ2-3,-,-,TGTGCCTGGACGCCCTCCTCAGATACGCAGTATTTT,CAWTPSSDTQYF
TRBV20-1,TRBJ2-7,TRBD1,-,TGCAGTGCTACCTGGACAGGGGGAAATCGCGAGCAGTACTTC,CSATWTGGNREQYF
TRBV5-1,TRBJ2-4,TRBD2,-,TGCGCCAGCAGCTTGGGCGGCGGGCTAGCGGGAGCTGCAGCCAAAAACATTCAGTACTTC,CASSLGGGLAGAAAKNIQYF
TRBV12-3/TRBV12-4,TRBJ1-6,TRBD1,many,TGTGCCAGCAGCCTCCGGGACAGTAATTCACCCCTCCACTTT,CASSLRDSNSPLHF
TRBV10-3,TRBJ2-7,-,many,TGTGCCATCAGTGATGCAGGCTCCACCTACGAGCAGTACTTC,CAISDAGSTYEQYF
TRBV18,TRBJ1-6,TRBD1,-,TGTGCCAGCTCAGACAGGGCCTTGGGAAATTCACCCCTCCACTTT,CASSDRALGNSPLHF
TRBV6-2/TRBV6-3,TRBJ2-5,TRBD2,many,TGTGCCAGCAGTTACTCCGGAAGCGGGAGAGGAGGCGAGACCCAGTACTTC,CASSYSGSGRGGETQYF
TRBV28,TRBJ1-6,-,few,TGTGCCAGCATCGAAGTGGGGGAAGGATCACCCCTCCACTTT,CASIEVGEGSPLHF
TRBV6-1,TRBJ1-2,-,-,TGTGCCAGCAGTGGGCAGGCGGTCTATGGCTACACCTTC,CASSGQAVYGYTF
TRBV4-3,TRBJ1-4,TRBD1,-,TGCGCCAGCAGCCCAAAACAGGGGGCTTTCCTTGCAACTAATGAAAAACTGTTTTTT,CASSPKQGAFLATNEKLFF
TRBV19,TRBJ2-7,TRBD1,few,TGTGCCAGTAGTGCAGGAGCAGGGGGTACGTCCGAGCAGTACTTC,CASSAGAGGTSEQYF
TRBV5-1,TRBJ1-2,TRBD1,-,TGCGCCAGCAGCTTGGACCCCCAGGGGGTCTATGGCTACACCTTC,CASSLDPQGVYGYTF
TRBV5-4,TRBJ1-6,TRBD1,-,TGTGCCAGCAGCTCCGCTACGTCAGGGGGAAATTCACCCCTCCACTTT,CASSSATSGGNSPLHF
TRBV3-1,TRBJ1-4,-,many,TGTGCCAGCAGCCAAGGTGCGGTGAAGAAACTGTTTTTT,CASSQGAVKKLFF
TRBV27,TRBJ2-3,-,many,TGTGCCAGCAGTTTACGGGGACATCCACTCACAGATACGCAGTATTTT,CASSLRGHPLTDTQYF
TRBV20-1,TRBJ1-2,TRBD1,many,TGCAGTGCTAGTAGACAGACAGGGGGCGCGGGTGGCTACACCTTC,CSASRQTGGAGGYTF
TRBV12-3/TRBV12-4,TRBJ1-2,TRBD1,many,TGTGCCAGCAGTTTTCAGGGGGCGCCTGGCTACACCTTC,CASSFQGAPGYTF
TRBV3-1,TRBJ2-7,-,many,TGTGCCAGCAGCCAGAACAGGGACCGTTCCTACGAGCAGTACTTC,CASSQNRDRSYEQYF
TRBV10-3,TRBJ1-5,TRBD1,many,TGTGCCATCAGTGAGTCGGGTATGGGACAGGGTCAACAGCCCCAGCATTTT,CAISESGMGQGQQPQHF
TRBV6-2/TRBV6-3,TRBJ2-3,TRBD2,-,TGTGCCAGCAGTTACGAACTAGCGGGGTCCCCCGAGGATACGCAGTATTTT,CASSYELAGSPEDTQYF
TRBV15,TRBJ1-3,-,few,TGTGCCACCAGTCCTGAACCCCTGGGGAGCTCTGGAAACACCATATATTTT,CATSPEPLGSSGNTIYF
TRBV7-9,TRBJ2-7,TRBD2,many,TGTGCCAGCAGCCCCCGTCGACTAGCTGGGGCCGAGCAGTACTTC,CASSPRRLAGAEQYF
TRBV7-2,TRBJ2-7,-,many,TGTGCCAGCAGCGCAACCGGGACATACTACGAGCAGTACTTC,CASSATGTYYEQYF
TRBV9,TRBJ2-7,TRBD1,-,TGTGCCAGCAGCGCCGGACAGGGGCAAACCTACGAGCAGTACTTC,CASSAGQGQTYEQYF
TRBV7-3,TRBJ2-1,-,-,TGTGCCAGCAGCTTACAGGGCGGGACCTACAATGAGCAGTTCTTC,CASSLQGGTYNEQFF
TRBV12-3/TRBV12-4,TRBJ2-1,-,many,TGTGCCAGCAGTTCCGGGCCCCCGTCCCACAATGAGCAGTTCTTC,CASSSGPPSHNEQFF
TRBV9,TRBJ1-1,-,-,TGTGCCAGCAGCGTAGGAACAGCCACTGAAGCTTTCTTT,CASSVGTATEAFF
TRBV7-2,TRBJ2-3,-,many,TGTGCCAGCAGCCAACTCGGGGGGCTACTCCACACAGATACGCAGTATTTT,CASSQLGGLLHTDTQYF
TRBV10-3,TRBJ2-3,-,-,TGTGCCATCAGTGAGTCGAGTAGAAGCATAGATACGCAGTATTTT,CAISESSRSIDTQYF
TRBV20-1,TRBJ2-1,-,many,TGCAGTGCTGGGGGGACAGCGAAAAAGGGTCATGAGCAGTTCTTC,CSAGGTAKKGHEQFF
TRBV6-1,TRBJ2-7,-,many,TGTGCCAGCGGTTCCGGGGTCGACGAGCAGTACTTC,CASGSGVDEQYF
TRBV11-2,TRBJ2-5,-,many,TGTGCCAGCAGCCCAGGGGCACGGGAGACCCAGTACTTC,CASSPGARETQYF
TRBV27,TRBJ2-7,-,once,TGTGCCAGCAGCCTTTACCGGACTGGCGGGGAAGCCTACGAGCAGTACTTC,CASSLYRTGGEAYEQYF
TRBV11-2,TRBJ2-1,TRBD2,many,TGTGCCAGCAGCTCCCTAGCGGGAGAGTCCTACAATGAGCAGTTCTTC,CASSSLAGESYNEQFF
TRBV4-1,TRBJ2-5,TRBD2,few,TGCGCCAGCAGCCAAGGCATTGGACGCGGGAGGTCTGGGGAGACCCAGTACTTC,CASSQGIGRGRSGETQYF
TRBV6-5,TRBJ2-5,TRBD1,many,TGTGCCAGCAGTTACTTCGACAGGGGGCGAGAGACCCAGTACTTC,CASSYFDRGRETQYF
TRBV7-2,TRBJ2-3,TRBD2,-,TGTGCCAGCAGGGAGACCGGGACTAGCGGGAGAGGCACGCAGTATTTT,CASRETGTSGRGTQYF
TRBV20-1,TRBJ1-1,-,many,TGCAGTGCTTACAGCGAATGGAACACTGAAGCTTTCTTT,CSAYSEWNTEAFF
TRBV11-2,TRBJ2-3,TRBD2,-,TGTGCCAGCAGCCCGAAGGGGACTAGCGGAACCCTCACAGATACGCAGTATTTT,CASSPKGTSGTLTDTQYF
TRBV20-1,TRBJ2-5,-,many,TGCAGTGCTAGAGATAGGCTGAGGGGTTCGGTAGAGACCCAGTACTTC,CSARDRLRGSVETQYF